What follows is one T cell receptor (beta chain) and its context. This sample was included in a study of blood T cells in healthy people across ages. Then a second PCR, running roughly 6 to 11 cycles, was carried out with a sample-barcoded 5' primer and a J-beta primer mix. TCRdb independently ran MiXCR on the 5' RACE reads; one entry per CDR3 protein. This table holds 900,000 to 950,000 distinct CDR3 sequences, 25% to 30% found once. Germline V CDR1 and CDR2: DFQATT, SNEGSKA (reference sequence). This CDR3 is built from 14 residues. The J segment lost 3 bases and the V segment lost 3 bases, leaving 1 base of the junction unmatched. The sample also formed part of further work on T cells of mothers and their children.

The source material was blood. The sequence derives from a woman in her thirties or forties in good health. The chain is built from TRBV20-1 and TRBJ2-2; 10 bases align to TRBD2. CDR3 sequence reads: CSASSGGDTGELFF. CDR3 bases: TGCAGTGCTAGCAGCGGGGGGGACACCGGGGAGCTGTTTTTT.